This T cell receptor (beta chain) was retrieved from a study of blood T cell repertoires in COVID-19. Germline lookup yields CDR1 KGHSH and CDR2 LQKENI. With 1 base removed from V and 8 bases from J, the gap between germline ends came to 11 bases. CDR3 length: 14 residues. Measured with immunoSEQ multiplex PCR; TCRdb has only the in-frame clones, and not every one. Among tens of thousands of clones listed, around 87% were seen once. The clonotype originates from a man between 65 and 85 years old with acute or convalescent COVID-19. Source material: peripheral blood. The J gene is TRBJ1-4, the V gene TRBV18, with TRBD1 as a possible D gene (6 bases). As DNA, the CDR3 is TGTGCCAGCTCACCACGGGACACCAACGAAAAACTGTTTTTT. Translation gives CASSPRDTNEKLFF.